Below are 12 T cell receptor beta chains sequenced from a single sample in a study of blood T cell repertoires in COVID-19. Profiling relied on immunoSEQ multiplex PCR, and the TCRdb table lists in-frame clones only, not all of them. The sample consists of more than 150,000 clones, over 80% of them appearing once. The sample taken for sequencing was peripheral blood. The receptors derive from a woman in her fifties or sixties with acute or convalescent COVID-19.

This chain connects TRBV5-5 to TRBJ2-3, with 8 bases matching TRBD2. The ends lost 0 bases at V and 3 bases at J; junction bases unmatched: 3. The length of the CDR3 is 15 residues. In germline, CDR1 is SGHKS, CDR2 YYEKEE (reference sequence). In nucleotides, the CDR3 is TGTGCCAGCAGCTTGGAGGGACTAGAAACAGATACGCAGTATTTT. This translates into CASSLEGLETDTQYF.

CDR3 DNA: TGTGCCACCAGGGGACAGGGGAATGGCTACACCTTC. This codes for CATRGQGNGYTF. The V gene is TRBV24-1, the J gene TRBJ1-2, with 10 bases aligning to TRBD1. The CDR3 loop spans 12 amino acids. Unmatched junction bases numbered 1, after V lost 7 bases and J lost 6 bases. Looked up from germline, CDR1 is KGHDR and CDR2 is SFDVKD.

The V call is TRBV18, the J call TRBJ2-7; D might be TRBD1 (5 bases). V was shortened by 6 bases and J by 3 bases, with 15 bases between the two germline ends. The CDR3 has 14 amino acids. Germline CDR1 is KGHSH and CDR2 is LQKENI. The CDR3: CASSGRVKVYEQYF. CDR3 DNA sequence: TGTGCCAGCTCCGGCAGGGTAAAGGTCTACGAGCAGTACTTC.

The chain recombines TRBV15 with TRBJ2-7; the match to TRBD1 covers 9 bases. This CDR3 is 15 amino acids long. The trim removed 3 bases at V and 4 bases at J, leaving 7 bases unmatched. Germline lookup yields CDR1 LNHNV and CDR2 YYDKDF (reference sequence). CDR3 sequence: CATSSVTGTGYEQYF. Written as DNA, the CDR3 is TGTGCCACCAGCAGCGTAACCGGGACAGGGTACGAGCAGTACTTC.

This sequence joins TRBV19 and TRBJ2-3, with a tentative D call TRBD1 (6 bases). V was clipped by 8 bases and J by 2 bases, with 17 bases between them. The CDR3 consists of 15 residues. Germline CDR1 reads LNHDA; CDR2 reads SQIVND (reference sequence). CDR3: CASEPGQSYTDTQYF. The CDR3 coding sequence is TGTGCCAGTGAACCGGGACAAAGCTACACAGATACGCAGTATTTT.

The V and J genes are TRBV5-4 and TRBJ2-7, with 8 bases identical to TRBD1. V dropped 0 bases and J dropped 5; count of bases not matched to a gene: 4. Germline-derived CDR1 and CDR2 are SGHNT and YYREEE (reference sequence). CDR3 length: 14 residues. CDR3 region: CASSLGRGHDEQYF. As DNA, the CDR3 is TGTGCCAGCAGCTTGGGCAGGGGGCATGACGAGCAGTACTTC.

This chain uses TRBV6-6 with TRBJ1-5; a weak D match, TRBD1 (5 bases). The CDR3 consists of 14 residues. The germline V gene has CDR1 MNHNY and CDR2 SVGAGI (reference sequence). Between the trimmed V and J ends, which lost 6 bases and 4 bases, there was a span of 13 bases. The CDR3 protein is CASSLREGNQPQHF. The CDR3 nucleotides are TGTGCCAGCAGCCTCAGGGAAGGAAATCAGCCCCAGCATTTT.

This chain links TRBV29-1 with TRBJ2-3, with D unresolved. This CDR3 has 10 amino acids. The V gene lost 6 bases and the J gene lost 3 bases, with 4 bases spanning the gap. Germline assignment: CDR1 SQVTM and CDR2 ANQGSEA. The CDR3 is CSVRTDTQYF. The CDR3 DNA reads TGCAGCGTCCGGACAGATACGCAGTATTTT.

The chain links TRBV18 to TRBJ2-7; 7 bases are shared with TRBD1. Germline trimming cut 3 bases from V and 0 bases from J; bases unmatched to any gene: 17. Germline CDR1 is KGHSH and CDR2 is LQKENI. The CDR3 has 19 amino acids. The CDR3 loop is CASSPRYSGTAAFSYEQYF. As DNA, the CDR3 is TGTGCCAGCTCACCCCGGTACTCCGGGACAGCCGCTTTCTCCTACGAGCAGTACTTC.

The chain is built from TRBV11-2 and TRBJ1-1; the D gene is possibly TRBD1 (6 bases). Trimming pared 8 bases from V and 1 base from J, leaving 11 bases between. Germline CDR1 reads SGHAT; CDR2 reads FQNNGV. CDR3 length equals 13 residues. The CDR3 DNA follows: TGTGCCAGCCGAATAGGGGGGAACACTGAAGCTTTCTTT. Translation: CASRIGGNTEAFF.

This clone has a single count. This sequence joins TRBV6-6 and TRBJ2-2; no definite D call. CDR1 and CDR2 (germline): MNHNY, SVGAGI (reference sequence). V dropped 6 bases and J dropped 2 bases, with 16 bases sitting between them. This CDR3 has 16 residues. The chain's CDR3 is CASSPFMRSNTGELFF. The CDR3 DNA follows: TGTGCCAGCAGCCCCTTTATGAGATCTAACACCGGGGAGCTGTTTTTT.

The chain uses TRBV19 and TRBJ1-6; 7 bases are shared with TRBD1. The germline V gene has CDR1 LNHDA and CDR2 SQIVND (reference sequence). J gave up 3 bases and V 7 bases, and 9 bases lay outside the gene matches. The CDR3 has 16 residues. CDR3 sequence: CASTVTGYFYNSPLHF. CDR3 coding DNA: TGTGCCAGTACCGTGACAGGGTACTTCTATAATTCACCCCTCCACTTT. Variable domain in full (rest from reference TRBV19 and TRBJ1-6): DGGITQSPKYLFRKEGQNVTLSCEQNLNHDAMYWYRQDPGQGLRLIYYSQIVNDFQKGDIAEGYSVSREKKESFPLTVTSAQKNPTAFYLCASTVTGYFYNSPLHFGNGTRLTVT.